A selection of T cell receptor beta chains follows, all from one sample in a study of early T cells in non-severe SARS-CoV-2 infection. TCRdb redid the calling of the 5' RACE reads with MiXCR, one entry per CDR3 protein. Altogether 50,000 to 60,000 distinct CDR3 sequences are present, approximately 6% being singletons, with the ten largest covering less than 5%. The specimen sequenced was whole blood. Receptors originate from an adult who was a healthcare worker with PCR-confirmed SARS-CoV-2 infection or an uninfected control (not recorded which). Each CDR3 is given with its conserved first and last residue. The D gene is left open where the match is weak. Expanded clones get a size class; other rows say once, few or many, or leave the size out.

>TRBV30|TRBD1|TRBJ1-6|many
CAGTGVGYNSPLHF
TGTGCCGGAACAGGGGTAGGCTATAATTCACCCCTCCACTTT
>TRBV11-2|NA|TRBJ2-1|many
CASSLATVYNEQFF
TGTGCCAGCAGCTTAGCGACAGTGTACAATGAGCAGTTCTTC
>TRBV15|NA|TRBJ2-1|many
CATSSAFGDNEQFF
TGTGCCACCAGCAGCGCTTTCGGGGACAATGAGCAGTTCTTC
>TRBV12-3/TRBV12-4|NA|TRBJ2-1|NA
CASSPQRGVSNEQFF
TGTGCCAGCAGCCCCCAGAGGGGGGTGAGCAATGAGCAGTTCTTC
>TRBV11-2|TRBD1|TRBJ2-3|many
CASSFPRDRGRSDTQYF
TGTGCCAGCAGCTTCCCCCGGGACAGGGGGCGCTCAGATACGCAGTATTTT
>TRBV7-2|TRBD1|TRBJ1-2|many
CASSLAQGADYGYTF
TGTGCCAGCAGCTTAGCGCAGGGGGCGGACTATGGCTACACCTTC
>TRBV18|NA|TRBJ1-2|few
CASSPGTTEGYGYTF
TGTGCCAGCTCACCAGGGACCACCGAGGGCTATGGCTACACCTTC
>TRBV6-5|NA|TRBJ1-1|many
CASKAGRSVNTEAFF
TGTGCCAGCAAGGCGGGGAGGTCGGTGAACACTGAAGCTTTCTTT
>TRBV6-1|NA|TRBJ1-5|NA
CASSAYRPNQPQHF
TGTGCCAGCAGTGCCTACAGGCCCAATCAGCCCCAGCATTTT
>TRBV20-1|NA|TRBJ2-7|many
CSARGPLTRPYEQYF
TGCAGTGCTAGGGGCCCTCTGACCCGGCCCTACGAGCAGTACTTC
>TRBV11-3|NA|TRBJ2-5|many
CASSLGTSETQYF
TGTGCCAGCAGCTTAGGGACTTCAGAGACCCAGTACTTC
>TRBV20-1|TRBD2|TRBJ2-1|many
CSADDVRGGDEQFF
TGCAGTGCCGACGATGTGCGGGGGGGCGATGAGCAGTTCTTC
>TRBV6-4|TRBD2|TRBJ2-1|many
CASSDSGSGGHNEQFF
TGTGCCAGCAGTGACTCGGGTAGCGGGGGGCACAATGAGCAGTTCTTC
>TRBV20-1|NA|TRBJ1-4|many
CSAPDMLVDNEKLFF
TGCAGTGCTCCCGACATGCTTGTGGATAATGAAAAACTGTTTTTT
>TRBV20-1|TRBD2|TRBJ2-1|many
CSARGTSGVNEQFF
TGCAGTGCTAGAGGGACTAGCGGGGTCAATGAGCAGTTCTTC
>TRBV7-3|TRBD2|TRBJ2-5|many
CASSQTTSGGILETQYF
TGTGCCAGCAGCCAAACGACTAGCGGGGGGATTTTAGAGACCCAGTACTTC
>TRBV14|NA|TRBJ2-1|many
CASSQSGHSHEQFF
TGTGCCAGCAGCCAATCGGGTCACAGCCATGAGCAGTTCTTC
>TRBV28|NA|TRBJ2-1|many
CASSLKGPNPDNEQFF
TGTGCCAGCAGTTTAAAGGGGCCCAACCCCGACAATGAGCAGTTCTTC
>TRBV6-5|TRBD2|TRBJ2-3|many
CASSYSGGGASDTQYF
TGTGCCAGCAGTTACTCGGGCGGGGGGGCCTCAGATACGCAGTATTTT
>TRBV12-3/TRBV12-4|NA|TRBJ2-2|NA
CASSSISGNLGGELFF
TGTGCCAGCAGTTCCATTTCCGGAAACTTGGGCGGGGAGCTGTTTTTT
>TRBV6-6|NA|TRBJ2-5|many
CASSSGDNQETQYF
TGTGCCAGCAGTTCGGGGGACAACCAAGAGACCCAGTACTTC
>TRBV7-2|TRBD2|TRBJ2-7|many
CASSSRAGGTYEQYF
TGTGCCAGCAGCTCTAGAGCGGGGGGGACCTACGAGCAGTACTTC
>TRBV7-9|NA|TRBJ2-2|few
CASSPLPVPGELFF
TGTGCCAGCAGCCCCCTCCCGGTACCCGGGGAGCTGTTTTTT
>TRBV5-4|NA|TRBJ1-2|NA
CASSLESLNYGYTF
TGTGCCAGCAGCTTGGAGAGCCTTAACTATGGCTACACCTTC
>TRBV7-2|NA|TRBJ1-1|many
CASSLQGDTEAFF
TGTGCCAGCAGCTTACAGGGTGACACTGAAGCTTTCTTT
>TRBV20-1|NA|TRBJ2-7|many
CSALSTQGYEQYF
TGCAGTGCCCTATCGACTCAGGGCTACGAGCAGTACTTC
>TRBV5-5|NA|TRBJ2-7|NA
CASSLAASQVPYEQYF
TGTGCCAGCAGCTTGGCGGCTAGTCAGGTCCCCTACGAGCAGTACTTC
>TRBV9|TRBD1|TRBJ2-7|NA
CASSVSGTGVAYEQYF
TGTGCCAGCAGCGTTTCCGGGACAGGGGTCGCTTACGAGCAGTACTTC
>TRBV5-5|NA|TRBJ1-3|many
CASSLVAETGNTIYF
TGTGCCAGCAGCTTGGTGGCGGAAACTGGAAACACCATATATTTT
>TRBV6-6|NA|TRBJ2-3|NA
CASSYSGSSGPTDTQYF
TGTGCCAGCAGTTACTCTGGATCCAGCGGACCCACAGATACGCAGTATTTT
>TRBV5-1|TRBD1|TRBJ2-7|NA
CASSLDGTGSSEQYF
TGCGCCAGCAGCTTGGACGGGACAGGGAGCTCCGAGCAGTACTTC
>TRBV2|NA|TRBJ2-5|NA
CASSAQKETQYF
TGTGCCAGCAGTGCTCAGAAAGAGACCCAGTACTTC
>TRBV4-3|NA|TRBJ2-2|many
CASSQDRLSGELFF
TGCGCCAGCAGCCAAGACAGGCTTTCGGGGGAGCTGTTTTTT
>TRBV25-1|NA|TRBJ2-3|NA
CASSAGTDTQYF
TGTGCCAGCAGCGCTGGGACAGATACGCAGTATTTT
>TRBV6-6|NA|TRBJ2-5|NA
CASSYSRGIGETQYF
TGTGCCAGCAGTTACTCGCGGGGAATTGGCGAGACCCAGTACTTC
>TRBV10-2|TRBD1|TRBJ1-1|many
CASSPIGDRGQNTEAFF
TGCGCCAGCAGTCCAATAGGCGACAGGGGCCAGAACACTGAAGCTTTCTTT
>TRBV20-1|NA|TRBJ2-3|medium-sized
CSARGQGRSGPSDTQYF
TGCAGTGCTAGGGGCCAAGGGCGTTCGGGTCCCTCTGATACGCAGTATTTT
>TRBV20-1|TRBD1|TRBJ2-7|many
CSARDFRGTGGGEQYF
TGCAGTGCTAGAGATTTTCGGGGGACAGGGGGAGGCGAGCAGTACTTC
>TRBV20-1|NA|TRBJ1-1|many
CSAQWGINTEAFF
TGCAGTGCCCAGTGGGGGATCAACACTGAAGCTTTCTTT
>TRBV20-1|TRBD2|TRBJ2-3|many
CSAWTSGGDTDTQYF
TGCAGTGCCTGGACTAGCGGGGGGGACACAGATACGCAGTATTTT
>TRBV7-8|TRBD1|TRBJ2-7|many
CATSRDRSSYEQYF
TGTGCCACCTCAAGGGACAGGAGCTCCTACGAGCAGTACTTC
>TRBV3-1|TRBD2|TRBJ2-2|many
CASSERTSPTGELFF
TGTGCCAGCAGCGAAAGGACTAGCCCTACCGGGGAGCTGTTTTTT
>TRBV7-9|TRBD1|TRBJ2-7|many
CASSQQGTGTYEQYF
TGTGCCAGCAGCCAACAGGGGACAGGGACCTACGAGCAGTACTTC
>TRBV5-4|NA|TRBJ1-2|many
CASSLDSRQANDGYTF
TGTGCCAGCAGCTTGGACAGCAGACAGGCAAACGATGGCTACACCTTC
>TRBV6-6|NA|TRBJ2-4|NA
CASTPISQGGTIQYF
TGTGCCAGCACCCCAATTTCGCAGGGAGGAACCATTCAGTACTTC
>TRBV7-6|NA|TRBJ2-1|many
CASSLVLARYNEQFF
TGTGCCAGCAGCTTAGTACTAGCCCGTTACAATGAGCAGTTCTTC
>TRBV12-3/TRBV12-4|TRBD1|TRBJ2-7|many
CASSATGRNYEQYF
TGTGCCAGCAGCGCGACAGGGCGGAACTACGAGCAGTACTTC
>TRBV3-1|NA|TRBJ2-7|NA
CASSPMARGGSYEQYF
TGTGCCAGCAGCCCAATGGCGAGAGGGGGCTCCTACGAGCAGTACTTC
>TRBV28|TRBD1|TRBJ2-7|NA
CASSETGQGRNEQYF
TGTGCCAGCAGTGAGACGGGACAGGGTCGGAACGAGCAGTACTTC
>TRBV6-2/TRBV6-3|NA|TRBJ1-2|many
CASSGAGVGGYTF
TGTGCCAGCAGTGGCGCAGGTGTCGGCGGCTACACCTTC
>TRBV10-1|TRBD1|TRBJ2-7|many
CASSDSVTGEYEQYF
TGCGCCAGCAGTGATTCTGTGACAGGGGAGTACGAGCAGTACTTC
>TRBV7-2|NA|TRBJ2-1|few
CASRTGIVRNEQFF
TGTGCCAGCAGGACCGGGATTGTTAGGAATGAGCAGTTCTTC
>TRBV27|NA|TRBJ1-1|few
CASSPNRVWNTEAFF
TGTGCCAGCAGTCCAAACAGGGTTTGGAACACTGAAGCTTTCTTT
>TRBV6-6|NA|TRBJ1-1|few
CASTHPGRGRRLNTEAFF
TGTGCCAGCACTCACCCTGGGAGGGGCAGAAGGCTGAACACTGAAGCTTTCTTT
>TRBV28|NA|TRBJ1-2|few
CASSPSERNYGYTF
TGTGCCAGCAGTCCTTCAGAACGCAACTATGGCTACACCTTC
>TRBV20-1|NA|TRBJ1-5|few
CRDLRGVSNQPQHF
TGCAGGGATCTTCGCGGGGTTAGCAATCAGCCCCAGCATTTT
>TRBV9|TRBD2|TRBJ2-1|few
CASSGGKAGGYNEQFF
TGTGCCAGCAGCGGAGGAAAAGCGGGGGGTTACAATGAGCAGTTCTTC
>TRBV6-5|NA|TRBJ1-3|many
CASSYSLTSGNTIYF
TGTGCCAGCAGTTACTCGCTTACCTCTGGAAACACCATATATTTT
>TRBV14|NA|TRBJ1-3|NA
CASSQVGAYSGNTIYF
TGTGCCAGCAGCCAAGTCGGGGCGTACTCTGGAAACACCATATATTTT
>TRBV6-1|NA|TRBJ2-7|NA
CASHETGSLRYEQYF
TGTGCCAGCCACGAAACGGGGAGTTTAAGGTACGAGCAGTACTTC